The next 4 T cell receptor beta chains were all read from a single sample in a study of CD8+ T cells in alopecia areata. Extraction and reverse transcription of RNA yielded cDNA as the sequencing template. The assay was immunoSEQ multiplex PCR, and TCRdb's table has in-frame clones only and misses some. The profile covers thousands of clones, with roughly 70% appearing a single time and about a sixth taken by the ten largest. Treatment described: oral pan-JAK inhibitor, 5-10 mg twice daily. Specimens obtained from alopecia areata patients comprised lesional scalp punch biopsies and peripheral blood. Sequenced here: skin, sampled at week 4, from a patient treated with tofacitinib. These TCRs come from a human donor with alopecia areata.

This chain connects TRBV7-9 to TRBJ2-5, with D maybe TRBD2 (5 bases). V was pared by 5 bases and J by 4 bases, with 11 bases between. Germline assignment: CDR1 SEHNR and CDR2 FQNEAQ (reference sequence). This CDR3 is built from 13 residues. The CDR3 sequence: CASSKNGRETQYF. CDR3 coding DNA: TGTGCCAGCAGCAAAAATGGGAGAGAGACCCAGTACTTC. Together with reference TRBV7-9 and TRBJ2-5, the CDR3 gives the full variable domain: DTGVSQNPRHKITKRGQNVTFRCDPISEHNRLYWYRQTLGQGPEFLTYFQNEAQLEKSRLLSDRFSAERPKGSFSTLEIQRTEQGDSAMYLCASSKNGRETQYFGPGTRLLVL.

The chain joins TRBV6-1 to TRBJ1-1, with D possibly TRBD1 on 5 matching bases. The germline gives CDR1 MNHNS, CDR2 SASEGT. The CDR3 is made up of 14 amino acids. Deletions cut 4 bases from V and 5 bases from J, with 14 bases between. Written as DNA, the CDR3 is TGTGCCAGCAGTGTTACCTCCGGGGGAACTGAAGCTTTCTTT. It is translated as CASSVTSGGTEAFF.

The CDR3 reads CASSLGDRGLSYEQYF. Written as DNA, the CDR3 is TGTGCCAGCAGTTTAGGGGACAGGGGTCTTTCCTACGAGCAGTACTTC. This chain connects TRBV27 to TRBJ2-7, with 10 bases lining up with TRBD1. CDR3 length: 16 residues. From germline, CDR1 is MNHEY and CDR2 SMNVEV (reference sequence). With V trimmed by 2 bases and J by 1 base, 5 bases remained unmatched.

The chain recombines TRBV14 with TRBJ1-2; D is uncertain. The CDR3 covers 12 residues. V was cut by 3 bases and J by 3 bases, with 5 bases left in between. Germline loops: CDR1 SGHDN, CDR2 FVKESK. CDR3 region: CASSQGDYGYTF. CDR3 bases: TGTGCCAGCAGCCAGGGTGACTATGGCTACACCTTC.